This TCR beta chain appears in the sequencing data of a study of blood T cell repertoires in COVID-19. Across the whole study: The origin of the acute and convalescent COVID-19 samples was the United States, Italy and Spain. T cells, B-cell-depleted T cells, or PBMCs supplied cDNA or gDNA.

Clones were read by immunoSEQ multiplex PCR, and TCRdb kept only the in-frame ones, dropping some. Among around 140,000 clones, approximately 88% were seen once, and the ten largest hold more than 2%. J was trimmed by 10 bases and V by 2 bases; bases with no gene match: 10. The germline V gene encodes CDR1 SGHTA and CDR2 FQGNSA. The CDR3 has 16 residues. This clonotype was obtained from a man in his 70s with active COVID-19. Sequencing input: peripheral blood. The gene calls are TRBV7-2 and TRBJ2-1; TRBD2 agrees at 11 bases. The CDR3: CASSLMEGLAGGEQFF. The CDR3 coding sequence is TGTGCCAGCAGCTTAATGGAGGGGCTAGCGGGAGGCGAGCAGTTCTTC.